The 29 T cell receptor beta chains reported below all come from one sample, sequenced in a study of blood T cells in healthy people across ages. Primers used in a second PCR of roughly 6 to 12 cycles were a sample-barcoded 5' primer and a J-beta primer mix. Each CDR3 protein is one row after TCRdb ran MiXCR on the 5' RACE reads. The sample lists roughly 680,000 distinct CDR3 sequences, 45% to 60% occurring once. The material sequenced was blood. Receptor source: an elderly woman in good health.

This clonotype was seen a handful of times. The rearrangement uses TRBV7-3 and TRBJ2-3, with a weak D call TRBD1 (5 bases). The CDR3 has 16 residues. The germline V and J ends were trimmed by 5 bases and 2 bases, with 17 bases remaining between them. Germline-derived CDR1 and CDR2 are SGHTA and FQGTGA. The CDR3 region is CASSQGGGGLTDTQYF. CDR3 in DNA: TGTGCCAGCAGCCAGGGCGGCGGCGGTCTCACAGATACGCAGTATTTT.

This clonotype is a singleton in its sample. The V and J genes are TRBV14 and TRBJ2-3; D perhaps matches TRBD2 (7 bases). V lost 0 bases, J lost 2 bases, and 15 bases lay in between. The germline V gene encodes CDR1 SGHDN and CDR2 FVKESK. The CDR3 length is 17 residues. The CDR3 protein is CASSQDRGGGYTDTQYF. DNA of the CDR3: TGTGCCAGCAGCCAAGATCGGGGCGGGGGCTACACAGATACGCAGTATTTT.

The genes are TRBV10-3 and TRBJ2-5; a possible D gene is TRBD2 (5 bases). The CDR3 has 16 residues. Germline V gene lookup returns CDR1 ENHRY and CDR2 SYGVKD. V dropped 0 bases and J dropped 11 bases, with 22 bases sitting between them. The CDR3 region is CAISESFGGSYNEQYF. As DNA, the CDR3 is TGTGCCATCAGTGAGTCGTTTGGAGGCTCCTACAATGAGCAGTACTTC.

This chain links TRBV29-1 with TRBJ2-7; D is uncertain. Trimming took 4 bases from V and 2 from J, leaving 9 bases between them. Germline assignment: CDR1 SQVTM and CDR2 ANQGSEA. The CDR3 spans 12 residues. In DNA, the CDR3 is TGCAGCGTTGGGGCAGGACCCTACGAGCAGTACTTC. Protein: CSVGAGPYEQYF.

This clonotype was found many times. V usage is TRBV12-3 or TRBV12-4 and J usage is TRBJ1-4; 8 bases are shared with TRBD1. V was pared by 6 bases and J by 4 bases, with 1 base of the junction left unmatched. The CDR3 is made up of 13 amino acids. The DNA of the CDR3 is TGTGCCAGCAGGACAGGGGTTAATGAAAAACTGTTTTTT. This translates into CASRTGVNEKLFF.

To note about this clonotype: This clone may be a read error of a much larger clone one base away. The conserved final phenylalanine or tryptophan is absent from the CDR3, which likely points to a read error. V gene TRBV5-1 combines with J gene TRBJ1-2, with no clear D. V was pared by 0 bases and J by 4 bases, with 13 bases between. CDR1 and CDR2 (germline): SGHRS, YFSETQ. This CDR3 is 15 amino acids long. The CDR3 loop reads CASSLAPDLTYGYTV. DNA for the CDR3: TGCGCCAGCAGCTTGGCCCCAGATTTAACCTATGGCTACACCGTC.

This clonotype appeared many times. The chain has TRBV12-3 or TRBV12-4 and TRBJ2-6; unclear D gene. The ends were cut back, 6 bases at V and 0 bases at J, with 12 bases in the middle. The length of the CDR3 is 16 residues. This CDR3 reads CASRRSISSGANVLTF. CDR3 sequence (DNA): TGTGCCAGCAGGCGCTCCATTTCCTCTGGGGCCAACGTCCTGACTTTC.

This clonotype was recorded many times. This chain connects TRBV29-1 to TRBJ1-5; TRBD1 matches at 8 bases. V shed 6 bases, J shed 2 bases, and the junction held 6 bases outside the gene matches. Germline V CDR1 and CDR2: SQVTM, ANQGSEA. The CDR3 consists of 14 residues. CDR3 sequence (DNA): TGCAGCGTAGCCTCAGGGGGCGGCAATCAGCCCCAGCATTTT. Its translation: CSVASGGGNQPQHF. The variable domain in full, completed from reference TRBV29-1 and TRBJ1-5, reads SAVISQKPSRDICQRGTSLTIQCQVDSQVTMMFWYRQQPGQSLTLIATANQGSEATYESGFVIDKFPISRPNLTFSTLTVSNMSPEDSSIYLCSVASGGGNQPQHFGDGTRLSIL.

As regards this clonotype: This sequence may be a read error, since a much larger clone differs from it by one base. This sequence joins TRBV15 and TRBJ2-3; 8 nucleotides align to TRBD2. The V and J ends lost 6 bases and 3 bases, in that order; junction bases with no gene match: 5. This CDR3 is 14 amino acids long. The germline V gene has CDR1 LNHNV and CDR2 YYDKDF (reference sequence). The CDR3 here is CATRKLAETDTQYF. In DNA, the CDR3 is TGTGCCACCAGGAAACTAGCGGAGACAGATACGCAGTATTTT. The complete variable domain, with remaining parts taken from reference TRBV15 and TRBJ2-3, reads DAMVIQNPRYQVTQFGKPVTLSCSQTLNHNVMYWYQQKSSQAPKLLFHYYDKDFNNEADTPDNFQSRRPNTSFCFLDIRSPGLGDTAMYLCATRKLAETDTQYFGPGTRLTVL.

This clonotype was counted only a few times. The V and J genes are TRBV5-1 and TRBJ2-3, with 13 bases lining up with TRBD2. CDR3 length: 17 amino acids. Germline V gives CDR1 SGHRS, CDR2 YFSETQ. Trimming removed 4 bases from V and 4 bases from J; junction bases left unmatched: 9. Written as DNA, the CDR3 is TGCGCCAGCAGCGGAGGACTAGCGGGAGATAGGTCAGATACGCAGTATTTT. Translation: CASSGGLAGDRSDTQYF.

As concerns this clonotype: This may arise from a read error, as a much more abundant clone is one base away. CDR3 amino acids: CANSSTQGDSYNEQFF. CDR3 sequence (DNA): TGTGCCAACAGCTCGACACAGGGGGACTCCTACAATGAGCAGTTCTTC. The chain employs TRBV11-1 and TRBJ2-1; 8 positions match TRBD1. The CDR3 contains 16 residues. CDR1 is SGHAT, CDR2 FQDESV, per germline (reference sequence).

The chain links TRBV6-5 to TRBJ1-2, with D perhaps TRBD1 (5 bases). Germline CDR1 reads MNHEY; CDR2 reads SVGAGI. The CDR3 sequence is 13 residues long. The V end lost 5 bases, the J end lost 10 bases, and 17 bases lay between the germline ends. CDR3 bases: TGTGCCAGCAGTCGGGGACCAGTTGGAGACTACACCTTC. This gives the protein CASSRGPVGDYTF.

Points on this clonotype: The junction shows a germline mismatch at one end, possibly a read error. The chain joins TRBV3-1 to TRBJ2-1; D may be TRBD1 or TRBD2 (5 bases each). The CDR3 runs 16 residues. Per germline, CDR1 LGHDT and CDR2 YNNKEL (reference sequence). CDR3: CASSQRLTNPGGEQFF. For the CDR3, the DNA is TGTGCTAGCAGCCAAAGGCTTACCAACCCTGGGGGTGAGCAGTTCTTC.

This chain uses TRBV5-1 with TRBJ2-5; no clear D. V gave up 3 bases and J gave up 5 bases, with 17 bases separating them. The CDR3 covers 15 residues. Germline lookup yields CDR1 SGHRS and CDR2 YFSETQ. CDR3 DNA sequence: TGCGCCAGCAGCTGGGAAGTCACATTCAAGGAGACCCAGTACTTC. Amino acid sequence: CASSWEVTFKETQYF.

The CDR3 reads CASSPGAAGDTQYF. In DNA, the CDR3 is TGTGCCAGCAGCCCAGGGGCAGCGGGAGATACGCAGTATTTT. The V call is TRBV7-2, the J call TRBJ2-3, with D perhaps assigned TRBD1 or TRBD2 (6 bases each). V lost 5 bases and J lost 5, with 14 bases in between. In germline, CDR1 is SGHTA, CDR2 FQGNSA. CDR3 length equals 14 residues. The variable domain in full, with the rest retrieved from reference TRBV7-2 and TRBJ2-3, is GAGVSQSPSNKVTEKGKDVELRCDPISGHTALYWYRQSLGQGLEFLIYFQGNSAPDKSGLPSDRFSAERTGGSVSTLTIQRTQQEDSAVYLCASSPGAAGDTQYFGPGTRLTVL.

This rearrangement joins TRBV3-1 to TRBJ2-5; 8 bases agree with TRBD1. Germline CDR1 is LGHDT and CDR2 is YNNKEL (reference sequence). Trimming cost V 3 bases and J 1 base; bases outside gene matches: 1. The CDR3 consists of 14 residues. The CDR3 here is CASSQGQVQETQYF. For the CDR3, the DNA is TGTGCCAGCAGCCAGGGACAGGTCCAAGAGACCCAGTACTTC.

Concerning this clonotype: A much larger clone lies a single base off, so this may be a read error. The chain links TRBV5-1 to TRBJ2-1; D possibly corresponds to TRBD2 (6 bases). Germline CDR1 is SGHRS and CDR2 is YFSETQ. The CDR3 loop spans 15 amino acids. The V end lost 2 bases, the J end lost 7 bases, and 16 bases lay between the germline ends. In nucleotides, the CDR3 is TGCGCCAGCAGCTTCTTAGTGGGAGGAGGAAATGAGCAGTTCTTC. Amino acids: CASSFLVGGGNEQFF.

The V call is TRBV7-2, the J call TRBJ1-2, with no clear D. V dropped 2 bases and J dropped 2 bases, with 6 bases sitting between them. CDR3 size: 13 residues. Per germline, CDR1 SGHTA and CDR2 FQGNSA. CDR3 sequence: CASSLSVNYGYTF. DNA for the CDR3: TGTGCCAGCAGCTTATCGGTCAACTATGGCTACACCTTC.

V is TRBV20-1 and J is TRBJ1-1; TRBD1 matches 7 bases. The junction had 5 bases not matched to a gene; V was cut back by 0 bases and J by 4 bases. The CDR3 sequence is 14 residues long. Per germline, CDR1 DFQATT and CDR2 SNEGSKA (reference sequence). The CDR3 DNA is TGCAGTGCTAGAGATAGGGGGCTGAGCACTGAAGCTTTCTTT. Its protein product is CSARDRGLSTEAFF.

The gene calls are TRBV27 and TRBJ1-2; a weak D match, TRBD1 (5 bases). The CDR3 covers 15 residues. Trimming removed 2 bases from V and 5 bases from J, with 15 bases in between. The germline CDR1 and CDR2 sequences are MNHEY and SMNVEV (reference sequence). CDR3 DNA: TGTGCCAGCAGTTTACGGGACCCCATCCGGTATGGCTACACCTTC. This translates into CASSLRDPIRYGYTF.

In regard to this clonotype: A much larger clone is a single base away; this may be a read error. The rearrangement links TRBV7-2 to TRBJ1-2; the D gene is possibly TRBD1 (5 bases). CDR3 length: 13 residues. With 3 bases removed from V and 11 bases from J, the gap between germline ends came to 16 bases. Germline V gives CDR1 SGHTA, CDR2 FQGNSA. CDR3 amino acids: CASSLGETVPYTF. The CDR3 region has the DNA TGTGCCAGCAGCTTGGGAGAGACAGTACCGTACACCTTC.

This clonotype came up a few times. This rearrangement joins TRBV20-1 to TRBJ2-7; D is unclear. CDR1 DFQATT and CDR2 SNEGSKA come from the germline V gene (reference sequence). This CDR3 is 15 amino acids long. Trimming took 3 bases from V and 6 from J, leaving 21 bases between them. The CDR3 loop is CSARRYSDGTAEQYF. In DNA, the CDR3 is TGCAGTGCTAGGAGATACAGCGATGGTACGGCCGAGCAGTACTTC.

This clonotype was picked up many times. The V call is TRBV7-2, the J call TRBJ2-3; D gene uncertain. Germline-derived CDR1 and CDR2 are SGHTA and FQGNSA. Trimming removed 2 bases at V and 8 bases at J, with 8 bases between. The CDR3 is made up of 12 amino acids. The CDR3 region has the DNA TGTGCCAGCAGCTTATCGCGATCTACGCAGTATTTT. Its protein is CASSLSRSTQYF. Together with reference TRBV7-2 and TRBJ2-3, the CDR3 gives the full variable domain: GAGVSQSPSNKVTEKGKDVELRCDPISGHTALYWYRQSLGQGLEFLIYFQGNSAPDKSGLPSDRFSAERTGGSVSTLTIQRTQQEDSAVYLCASSLSRSTQYFGPGTRLTVL.

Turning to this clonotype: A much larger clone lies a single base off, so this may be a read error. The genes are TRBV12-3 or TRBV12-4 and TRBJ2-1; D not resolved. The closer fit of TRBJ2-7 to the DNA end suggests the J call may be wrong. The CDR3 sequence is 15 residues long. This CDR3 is CASSLGSGNYNEQYF. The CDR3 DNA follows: TGTGCCAGCAGTTTAGGGTCAGGAAACTACAATGAGCAGTACTTC.

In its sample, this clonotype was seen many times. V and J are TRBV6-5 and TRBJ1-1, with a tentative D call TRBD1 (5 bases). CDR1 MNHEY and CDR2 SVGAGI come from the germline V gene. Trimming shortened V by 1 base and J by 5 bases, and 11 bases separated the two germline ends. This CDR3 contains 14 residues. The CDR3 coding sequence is TGTGCCAGCAGTTACTTGGGACTTACGACTGAAGCTTTCTTT. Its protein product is CASSYLGLTTEAFF.

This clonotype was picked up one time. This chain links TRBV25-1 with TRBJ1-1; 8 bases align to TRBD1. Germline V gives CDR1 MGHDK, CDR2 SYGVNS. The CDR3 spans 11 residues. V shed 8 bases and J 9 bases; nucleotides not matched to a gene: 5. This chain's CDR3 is CASERTGQAFF. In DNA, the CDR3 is TGTGCCAGCGAGAGGACAGGGCAAGCTTTCTTT.

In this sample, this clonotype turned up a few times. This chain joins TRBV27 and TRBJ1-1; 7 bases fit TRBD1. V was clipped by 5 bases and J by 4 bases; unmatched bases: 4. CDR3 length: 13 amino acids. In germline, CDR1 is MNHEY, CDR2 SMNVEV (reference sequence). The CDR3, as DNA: TGTGCCAGCAGTACGACAGGGATCACTGAAGCTTTCTTT. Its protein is CASSTTGITEAFF.

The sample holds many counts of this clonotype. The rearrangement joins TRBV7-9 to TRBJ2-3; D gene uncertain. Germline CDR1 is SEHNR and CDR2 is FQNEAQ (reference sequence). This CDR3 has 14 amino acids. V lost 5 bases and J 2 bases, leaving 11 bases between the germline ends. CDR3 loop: CASSPPTVTDTQYF. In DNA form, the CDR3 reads TGTGCCAGCAGCCCGCCGACGGTCACAGATACGCAGTATTTT.

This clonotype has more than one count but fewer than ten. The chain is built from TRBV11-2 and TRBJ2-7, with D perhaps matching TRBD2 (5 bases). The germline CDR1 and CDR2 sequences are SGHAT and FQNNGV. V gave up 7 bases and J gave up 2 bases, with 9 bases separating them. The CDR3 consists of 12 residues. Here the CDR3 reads CASTGDTYEQYF. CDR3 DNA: TGTGCCAGCACCGGGGATACCTACGAGCAGTACTTC.